This record looks at one TCR beta chain sequence and its context. Participant reports of clinical history set cohort assignment. This sample is drawn from a study of blood T cell repertoires in COVID-19. The wider study: The cDNA or gDNA used as material had been derived from T cells, B-cell-depleted T cells, or PBMCs.

This table comes from immunoSEQ multiplex PCR, and its TCRdb copy is limited to in-frame clones, with some not included. The repertoire includes a few hundred thousand clones, about 91% of them detected once, and 10% sits in the top ten. The CDR3 has 15 residues. Per germline, CDR1 SGHTA and CDR2 FQGTGA. Between the trimmed V and J ends, which lost 1 base and 2 bases, there was a span of 9 bases. This sequence joins TRBV7-3 and TRBJ2-1; no reliable D call. The sequence was collected from a man between 18 and 35 years old with acute COVID-19. Input material: PBMCs or T cells enriched from blood (not recorded which). The CDR3 nucleotides read TGTGCCAGCAGCTTAATAGCTGGAGCCTACAATGAGCAGTTCTTC. It translates to CASSLIAGAYNEQFF. Filled out from reference TRBV7-3 and TRBJ2-1, the complete variable domain reads GAGVSQTPSNKVTEKGKYVELRCDPISGHTALYWYRQSLGQGPEFLIYFQGTGAADDSGLPNDRFFAVRPEGSVSTLKIQRTERGDSAVYLCASSLIAGAYNEQFFGPGTRLTVL.